This T cell receptor (beta chain) derives from a study of cytomegalovirus exposure and HLA in healthy donors. Germline V gives CDR1 MNHEY, CDR2 SMNVEV (reference sequence). The length of the CDR3 is 13 residues. V was shortened by 3 bases and J by 6 bases, with 11 bases between the two germline ends. Primers for the PCR totalled 60 Vbeta and 13 Jbeta. The method was immunoSEQ multiplex PCR; TCRdb's version includes in-frame clones alone and lacks a portion of them. The data show 130,000 to 150,000 clones, with around four fifths seen just once and 2.5% held by the top ten. As to this clone: Its specificity is not known.

Study findings and constraints: Common viral pathogens (according to a later analysis) appeared linked to several of the most significant clusters. Later work showed greater clonal expansion in HLA-associated TCR beta chains than in equally common others.

The V call is TRBV27, the J call TRBJ1-1; a possible D gene is TRBD1 (5 bases). The sequence was collected from a boy between 2 and 10 years old in good health and CMV-seronegative. Material: PBMCs. The CDR3 DNA follows: TGTGCCAGCAGTTTTCGGGGGATGGCTGAAGCTTTCTTT. Protein: CASSFRGMAEAFF.